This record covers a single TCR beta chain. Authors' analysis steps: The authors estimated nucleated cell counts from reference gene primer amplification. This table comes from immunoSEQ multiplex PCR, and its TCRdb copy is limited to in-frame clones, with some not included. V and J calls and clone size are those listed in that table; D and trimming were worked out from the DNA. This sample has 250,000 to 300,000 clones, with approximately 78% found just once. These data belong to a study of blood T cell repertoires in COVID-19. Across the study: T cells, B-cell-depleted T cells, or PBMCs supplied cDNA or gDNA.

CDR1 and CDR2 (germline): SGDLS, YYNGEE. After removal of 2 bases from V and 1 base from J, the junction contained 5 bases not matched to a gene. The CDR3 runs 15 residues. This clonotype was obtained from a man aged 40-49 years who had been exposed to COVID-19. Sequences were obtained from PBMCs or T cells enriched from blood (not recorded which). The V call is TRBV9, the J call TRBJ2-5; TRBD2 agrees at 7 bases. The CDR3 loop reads CASSVGGGPQETQYF. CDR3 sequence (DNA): TGTGCCAGCAGCGTTGGGGGAGGGCCCCAAGAGACCCAGTACTTC.